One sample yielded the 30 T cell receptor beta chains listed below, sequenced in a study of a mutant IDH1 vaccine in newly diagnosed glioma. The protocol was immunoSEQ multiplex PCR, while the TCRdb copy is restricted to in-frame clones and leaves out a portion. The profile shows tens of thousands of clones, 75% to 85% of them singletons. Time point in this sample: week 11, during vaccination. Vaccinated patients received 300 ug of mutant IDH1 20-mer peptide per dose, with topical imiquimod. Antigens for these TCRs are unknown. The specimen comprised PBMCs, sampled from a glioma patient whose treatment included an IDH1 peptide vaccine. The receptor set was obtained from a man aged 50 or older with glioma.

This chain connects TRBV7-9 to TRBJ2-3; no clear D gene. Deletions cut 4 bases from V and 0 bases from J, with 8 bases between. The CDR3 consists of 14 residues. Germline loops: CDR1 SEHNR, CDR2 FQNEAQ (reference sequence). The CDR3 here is CASSSPVSTDTQYF. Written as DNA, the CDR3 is TGTGCCAGCAGCTCTCCGGTTAGCACAGATACGCAGTATTTT.

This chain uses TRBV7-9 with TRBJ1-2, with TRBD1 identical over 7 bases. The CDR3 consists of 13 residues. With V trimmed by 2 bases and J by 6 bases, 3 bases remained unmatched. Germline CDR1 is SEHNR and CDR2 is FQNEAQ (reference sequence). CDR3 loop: CASSLPTGDGYTF. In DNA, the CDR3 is TGTGCCAGCAGCTTACCTACAGGGGATGGCTACACCTTC.

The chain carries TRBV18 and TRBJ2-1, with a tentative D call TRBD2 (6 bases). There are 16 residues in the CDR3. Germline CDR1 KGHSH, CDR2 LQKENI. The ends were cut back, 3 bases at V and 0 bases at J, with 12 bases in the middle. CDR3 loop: CASSPSGGSSYNEQFF. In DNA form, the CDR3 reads TGTGCCAGCTCACCTTCTGGGGGGAGCTCCTACAATGAGCAGTTCTTC.

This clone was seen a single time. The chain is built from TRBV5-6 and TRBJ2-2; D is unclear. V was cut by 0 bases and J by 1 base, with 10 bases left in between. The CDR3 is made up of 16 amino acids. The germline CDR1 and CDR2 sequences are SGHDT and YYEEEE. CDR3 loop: CASSLVGRENTGELFF. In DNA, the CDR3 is TGTGCCAGCAGCTTGGTTGGCAGAGAGAACACCGGGGAGCTGTTTTTT.

The CDR3 region has the DNA TGCAGCGTCGTGAGGGGCGAGCAGTACTTC. It specifies CSVVRGEQYF. The chain joins TRBV29-1 to TRBJ2-7; possibly TRBD1 or TRBD2 for D (5 bases each). CDR1 SQVTM and CDR2 ANQGSEA come from the germline V gene. V gave up 6 bases and J gave up 6 bases, with 9 bases separating them. The CDR3 is made up of 10 amino acids.

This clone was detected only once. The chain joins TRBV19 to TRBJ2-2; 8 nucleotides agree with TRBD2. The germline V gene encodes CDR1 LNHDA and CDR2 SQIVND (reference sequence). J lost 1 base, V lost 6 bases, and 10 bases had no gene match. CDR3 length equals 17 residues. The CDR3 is CASSSRAGGWNTGELFF. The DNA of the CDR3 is TGTGCCAGTAGCAGCAGGGCGGGAGGATGGAACACCGGGGAGCTGTTTTTT.

The CDR3: CASRNSATGLAKNIQYF. CDR3 nucleotide sequence: TGTGCCAGCAGAAATTCCGCGACAGGACTAGCCAAAAACATTCAGTACTTC. This chain links TRBV2 with TRBJ2-4, with TRBD1 as a possible D gene (6 bases). Germline CDR1 SNHLY, CDR2 FYNNEI. The V gene lost 6 bases and the J gene lost 0 bases, with 18 bases spanning the gap. CDR3 length: 17 residues.

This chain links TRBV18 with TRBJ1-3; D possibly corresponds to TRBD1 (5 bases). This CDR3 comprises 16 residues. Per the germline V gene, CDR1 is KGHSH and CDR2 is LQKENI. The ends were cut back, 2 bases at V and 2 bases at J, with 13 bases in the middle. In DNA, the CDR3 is TGTGCCAGCTCACCAGGGTTGGCAGGGCCTGGAAACACCATATATTTT. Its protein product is CASSPGLAGPGNTIYF.

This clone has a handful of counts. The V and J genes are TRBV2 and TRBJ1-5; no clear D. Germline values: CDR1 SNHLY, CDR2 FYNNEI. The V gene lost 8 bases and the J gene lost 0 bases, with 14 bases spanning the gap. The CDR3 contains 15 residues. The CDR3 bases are TGTGCCAGCCTTTTGCGGGAGAATAGCAATCAGCCCCAGCATTTT. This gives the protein CASLLRENSNQPQHF.

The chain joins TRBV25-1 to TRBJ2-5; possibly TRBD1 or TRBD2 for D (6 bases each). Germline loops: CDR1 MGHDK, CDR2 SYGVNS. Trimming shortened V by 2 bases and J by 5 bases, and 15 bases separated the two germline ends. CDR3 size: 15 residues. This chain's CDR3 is CASSESGGPAETQYF. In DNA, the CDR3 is TGTGCCAGCAGTGAAAGTGGGGGGCCCGCGGAGACCCAGTACTTC.

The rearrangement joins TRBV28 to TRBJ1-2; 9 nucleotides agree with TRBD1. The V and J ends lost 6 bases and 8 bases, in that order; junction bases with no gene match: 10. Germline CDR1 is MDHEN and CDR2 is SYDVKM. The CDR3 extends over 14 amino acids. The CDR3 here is CASSFLQGAQGYTF. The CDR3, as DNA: TGTGCCAGCAGCTTTTTACAGGGGGCCCAGGGCTACACCTTC.

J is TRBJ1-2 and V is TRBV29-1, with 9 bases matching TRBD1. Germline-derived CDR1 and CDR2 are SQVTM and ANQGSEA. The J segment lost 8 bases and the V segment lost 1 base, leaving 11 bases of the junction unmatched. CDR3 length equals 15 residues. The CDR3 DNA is TGCAGCGTTGAAGGGACAGGGGCGGTTTGGGGAGGCTACACCTTC. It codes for CSVEGTGAVWGGYTF.

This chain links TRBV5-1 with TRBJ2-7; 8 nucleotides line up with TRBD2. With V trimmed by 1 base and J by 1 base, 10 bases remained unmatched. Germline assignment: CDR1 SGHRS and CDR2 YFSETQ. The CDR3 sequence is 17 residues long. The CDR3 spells CASSLLAPGTRSYEQYF. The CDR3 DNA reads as TGCGCCAGCAGCTTGTTGGCTCCCGGGACTAGGTCCTACGAGCAGTACTTC.

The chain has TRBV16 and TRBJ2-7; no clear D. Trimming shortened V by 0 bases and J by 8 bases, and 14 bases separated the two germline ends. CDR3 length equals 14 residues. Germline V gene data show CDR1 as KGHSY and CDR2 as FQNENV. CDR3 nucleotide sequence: TGTGCCAGCAGCCAATCCCCCGGTGATGGGAAGCAGTACTTC. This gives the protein CASSQSPGDGKQYF.

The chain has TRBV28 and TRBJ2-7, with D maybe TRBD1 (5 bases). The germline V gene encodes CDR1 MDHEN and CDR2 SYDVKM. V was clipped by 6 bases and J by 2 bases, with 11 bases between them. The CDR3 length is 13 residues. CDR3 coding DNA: TGTGCCAGCAGACTGACAGAAGCCTACGAGCAGTACTTC. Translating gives CASRLTEAYEQYF.

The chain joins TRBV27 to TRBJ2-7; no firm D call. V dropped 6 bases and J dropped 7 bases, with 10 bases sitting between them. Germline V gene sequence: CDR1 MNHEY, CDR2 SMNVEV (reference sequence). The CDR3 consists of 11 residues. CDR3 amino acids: CASRFAGEQYF. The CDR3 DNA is TGTGCCAGCAGATTCGCAGGAGAGCAGTACTTC.

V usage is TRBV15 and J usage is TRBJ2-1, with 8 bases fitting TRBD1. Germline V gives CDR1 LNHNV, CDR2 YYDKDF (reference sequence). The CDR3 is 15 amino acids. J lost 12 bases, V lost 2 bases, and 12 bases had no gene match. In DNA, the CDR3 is TGTGCCACCAGCAGACAGGGGGCTTGGACCCTGGGGCAGTTCTTC. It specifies CATSRQGAWTLGQFF.

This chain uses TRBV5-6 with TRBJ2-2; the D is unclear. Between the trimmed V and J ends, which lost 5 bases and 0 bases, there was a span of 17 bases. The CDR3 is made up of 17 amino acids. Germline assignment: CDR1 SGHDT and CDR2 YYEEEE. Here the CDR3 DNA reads TGTGCCAGCAGGGCGAGTCTGACGCGGTCGAACACCGGGGAGCTGTTTTTT. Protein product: CASRASLTRSNTGELFF.

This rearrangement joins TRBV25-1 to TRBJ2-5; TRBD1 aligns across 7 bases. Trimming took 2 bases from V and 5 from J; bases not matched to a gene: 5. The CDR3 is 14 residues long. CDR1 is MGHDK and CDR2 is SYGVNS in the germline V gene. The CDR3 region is CASSERGQMETQYF. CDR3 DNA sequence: TGTGCCAGCAGTGAAAGGGGGCAGATGGAGACCCAGTACTTC.

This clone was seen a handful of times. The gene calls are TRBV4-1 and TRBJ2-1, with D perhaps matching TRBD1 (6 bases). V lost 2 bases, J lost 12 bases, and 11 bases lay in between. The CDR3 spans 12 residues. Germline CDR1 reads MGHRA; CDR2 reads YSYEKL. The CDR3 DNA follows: TGCGCCAGCAGCCAAATAGGACAGTTGCAGTTCTTC. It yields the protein CASSQIGQLQFF.

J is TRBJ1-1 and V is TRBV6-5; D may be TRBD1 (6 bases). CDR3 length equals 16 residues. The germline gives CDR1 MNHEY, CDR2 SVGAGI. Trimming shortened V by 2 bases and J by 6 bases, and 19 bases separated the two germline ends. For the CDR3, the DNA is TGTGCCAGCAGTTACGCGCCTGGCAGGGGAGGTTCTGAAGCTTTCTTT. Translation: CASSYAPGRGGSEAFF.

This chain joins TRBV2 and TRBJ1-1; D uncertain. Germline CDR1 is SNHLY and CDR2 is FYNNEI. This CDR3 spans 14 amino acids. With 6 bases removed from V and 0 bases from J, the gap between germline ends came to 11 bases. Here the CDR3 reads CASSSTDMNTEAFF. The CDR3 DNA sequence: TGTGCCAGCAGCTCGACGGATATGAACACTGAAGCTTTCTTT.

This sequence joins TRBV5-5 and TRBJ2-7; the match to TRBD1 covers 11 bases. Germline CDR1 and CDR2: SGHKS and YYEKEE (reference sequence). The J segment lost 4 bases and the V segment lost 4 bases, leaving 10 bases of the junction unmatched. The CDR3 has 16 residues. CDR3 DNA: TGTGCCAGCAGCCGGGCGCCGGGACAGGGGGATTACGAGCAGTACTTC. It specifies CASSRAPGQGDYEQYF.

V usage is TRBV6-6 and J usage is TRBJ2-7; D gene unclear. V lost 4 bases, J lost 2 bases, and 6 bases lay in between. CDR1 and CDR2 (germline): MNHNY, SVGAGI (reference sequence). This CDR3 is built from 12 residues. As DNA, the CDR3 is TGTGCCAGCAGTTCAGATGCCTACGAGCAGTACTTC. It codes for CASSSDAYEQYF.

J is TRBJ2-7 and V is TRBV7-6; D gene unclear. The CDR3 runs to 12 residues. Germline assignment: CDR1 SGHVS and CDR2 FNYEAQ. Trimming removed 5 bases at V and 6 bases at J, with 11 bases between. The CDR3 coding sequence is TGTGCCAGCAGCCCATCGCCGGGCGAGCAGTACTTC. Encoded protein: CASSPSPGEQYF.

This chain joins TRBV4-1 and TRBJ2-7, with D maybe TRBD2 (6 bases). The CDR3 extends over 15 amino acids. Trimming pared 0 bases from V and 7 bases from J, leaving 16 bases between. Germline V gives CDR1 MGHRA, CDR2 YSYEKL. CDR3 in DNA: TGCGCCAGCAGCCAAGATTGGCGGAGGGTCGGGGAGCAGTACTTC. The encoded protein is CASSQDWRRVGEQYF.

The chain's CDR3 is CASSRPTSPHNEQYF. The DNA for the CDR3 is TGTGCCAGCAGCAGACCGACGTCCCCACACAACGAGCAGTACTTC. The chain combines TRBV2 with TRBJ2-7; D not resolved. The V and J ends lost 6 bases and 5 bases respectively, with 20 bases between them. The CDR3 extends over 15 amino acids. Germline CDR1 reads SNHLY; CDR2 reads FYNNEI.

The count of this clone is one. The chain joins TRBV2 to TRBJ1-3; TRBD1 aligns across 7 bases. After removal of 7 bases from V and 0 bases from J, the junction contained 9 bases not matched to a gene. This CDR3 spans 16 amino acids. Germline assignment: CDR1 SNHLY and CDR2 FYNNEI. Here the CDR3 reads CASNRDSVFSGNTIYF. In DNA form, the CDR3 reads TGTGCCAGCAATCGGGACAGCGTATTCTCTGGAAACACCATATATTTT.

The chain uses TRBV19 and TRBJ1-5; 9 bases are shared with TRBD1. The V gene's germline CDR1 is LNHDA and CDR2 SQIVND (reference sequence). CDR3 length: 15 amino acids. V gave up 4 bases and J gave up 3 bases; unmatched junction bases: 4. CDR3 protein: CASSRGTGNNQPQHF. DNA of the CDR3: TGTGCCAGTAGTAGGGGGACAGGGAACAATCAGCCCCAGCATTTT. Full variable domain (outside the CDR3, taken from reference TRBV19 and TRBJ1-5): DGGITQSPKYLFRKEGQNVTLSCEQNLNHDAMYWYRQDPGQGLRLIYYSQIVNDFQKGDIAEGYSVSREKKESFPLTVTSAQKNPTAFYLCASSRGTGNNQPQHFGDGTRLSIL.

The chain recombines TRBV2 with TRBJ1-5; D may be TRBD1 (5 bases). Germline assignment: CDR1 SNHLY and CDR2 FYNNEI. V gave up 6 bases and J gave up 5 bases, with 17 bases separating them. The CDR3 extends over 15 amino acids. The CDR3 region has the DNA TGTGCCAGCAGAAGGGACCGCGGGGAATATCAGCCCCAGCATTTT. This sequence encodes CASRRDRGEYQPQHF.